What follows are 10 T cell receptor beta chains derived from one specimen sequenced in a study of blood T cell repertoires in COVID-19. Here immunoSEQ multiplex PCR was the method, and the copy in TCRdb shows in-frame clones only, minus some. This sample yields some 310,000 clones, of which roughly 89% are seen a single time; less than 9.5% belongs to the top ten. Sequencing was done on a sample of PBMCs or T cells enriched from blood (not recorded which). The source of these receptors is a woman aged 25 to 39 who had recovered from COVID-19.

The chain has TRBV5-1 and TRBJ2-3, with a possible D match to TRBD1 (5 bases). Deletions cut 0 bases from V and 0 bases from J, with 11 bases between. Germline V gene lookup returns CDR1 SGHRS and CDR2 YFSETQ. This CDR3 has 16 amino acids. CDR3 sequence: CASSLGQSPSTDTQYF. DNA of the CDR3: TGCGCCAGCAGCTTGGGACAGTCTCCTAGCACAGATACGCAGTATTTT. The full variable domain, rest sourced from reference TRBV5-1 and TRBJ2-3, is KAGVTQTPRYLIKTRGQQVTLSCSPISGHRSVSWYQQTPGQGLQFLFEYFSETQRNKGNFPGRFSGRQFSNSRSEMNVSTLELGDSALYLCASSLGQSPSTDTQYFGPGTRLTVL.

The CDR3 here is CSVEDQRQGADGYTF. CDR3 nucleotides: TGCAGCGTTGAAGATCAGAGACAGGGGGCCGATGGCTACACCTTC. The V gene is TRBV29-1, the J gene TRBJ1-2; 10 bases are a match to TRBD1. This CDR3 spans 15 amino acids. The ends lost 0 bases at V and 6 bases at J; junction bases unmatched: 7. CDR1 and CDR2 from the germline V gene are SQVTM and ANQGSEA.

This sequence joins TRBV27 and TRBJ2-7, with 14 bases that match TRBD2. CDR3 length: 21 amino acids. The germline gives CDR1 MNHEY, CDR2 SMNVEV (reference sequence). Unmatched junction bases numbered 19, after V lost 3 bases and J lost 3 bases. The CDR3 DNA reads TGTGCCAGCAGTTTCCTCTACACTCGACTAGCGGGAGGGCCAATAATCTACGAGCAGTACTTC. This translates into CASSFLYTRLAGGPIIYEQYF.

The chain combines TRBV7-2 with TRBJ1-5; weak D call: TRBD1 (6 bases). V was clipped by 5 bases and J by 3 bases, with 8 bases between them. Germline V lookup: CDR1 SGHTA, CDR2 FQGNSA. The CDR3 length is 13 residues. CDR3 sequence (DNA): TGTGCCAGCAGCAGGGACAACAATCAGCCCCAGCATTTT. Translation: CASSRDNNQPQHF. The variable domain in full, with the rest retrieved from reference TRBV7-2 and TRBJ1-5, is GAGVSQSPSNKVTEKGKDVELRCDPISGHTALYWYRQSLGQGLEFLIYFQGNSAPDKSGLPSDRFSAERTGGSVSTLTIQRTQQEDSAVYLCASSRDNNQPQHFGDGTRLSIL.

Note on this clone: Other DNA sequences in the same sample also yield this CDR3. The genes are TRBV7-8 and TRBJ2-7; D is perhaps TRBD2 (5 bases). CDR1 is SGHVS, CDR2 FQNEAQ, per germline. Deletions cut 4 bases from V and 1 base from J, with 8 bases between. The CDR3 extends over 13 amino acids. The CDR3 DNA reads as TGTGCCAGCAGCTCCGGACTGTCCTACGAGCAGTACTTC. Translating it yields CASSSGLSYEQYF.

The rearrangement links TRBV24-1 to TRBJ2-3, with 10 bases aligning to TRBD2. This CDR3 has 12 residues. Germline V gene data show CDR1 as KGHDR and CDR2 as SFDVKD. V lost 4 bases to trimming and J lost 13 bases; unmatched junction nucleotides: 4. The DNA for the CDR3 is TGTGCCACCAGTGAAACTAGCGGGATTAAGTATTTT. Residues: CATSETSGIKYF.

The chain carries TRBV12-3 or TRBV12-4 and TRBJ1-2; D gene unclear. The CDR3 contains 13 residues. Trimming took off 5 bases at V and 4 bases at J, with 11 bases between the two ends. The CDR3 bases are TGTGCCAGCAGTCCTGTCCTCCTCTATGGCTACACCTTC. Translating gives CASSPVLLYGYTF.

The chain recombines TRBV11-2 with TRBJ1-1; the D gene is possibly TRBD1 (6 bases). The CDR3 totals 16 residues. The germline V and J ends were trimmed by 2 bases and 3 bases, with 16 bases remaining between them. Germline V gives CDR1 SGHAT, CDR2 FQNNGV. CDR3 amino acids: CASSLIFSGQYTEAFF. The DNA of the CDR3 is TGTGCCAGCAGCTTAATCTTCTCCGGACAGTACACTGAAGCTTTCTTT. The whole variable domain, remainder taken from reference TRBV11-2 and TRBJ1-1, is EAGVAQSPRYKIIEKRQSVAFWCNPISGHATLYWYQQILGQGPKLLIQFQNNGVVDDSQLPKDRFSAERLKGVDSTLKIQPAKLEDSAVYLCASSLIFSGQYTEAFFGQGTRLTVV.

The V gene is TRBV30, the J gene TRBJ1-5, with 8 bases aligning to TRBD1. The CDR3 is 18 amino acids. CDR1 and CDR2 (germline): GTSNPN, SVGIG (reference sequence). With V trimmed by 0 bases and J by 4 bases, 14 bases remained unmatched. DNA for the CDR3: TGTGCCTGGAGTGTACAGGGGGGAGGATCAAGGAGTAATCAGCCCCAGCATTTT. It codes for CAWSVQGGGSRSNQPQHF.

The rearrangement uses TRBV19 and TRBJ1-4; 8 positions agree with TRBD1. Germline V gene lookup returns CDR1 LNHDA and CDR2 SQIVND (reference sequence). Unmatched junction bases numbered 7, after V lost 6 bases and J lost 4 bases. This CDR3 comprises 15 residues. The CDR3, as DNA: TGTGCCAGTAGCCGCAGGACAGGGAATAATGAAAAACTGTTTTTT. Its protein product is CASSRRTGNNEKLFF.